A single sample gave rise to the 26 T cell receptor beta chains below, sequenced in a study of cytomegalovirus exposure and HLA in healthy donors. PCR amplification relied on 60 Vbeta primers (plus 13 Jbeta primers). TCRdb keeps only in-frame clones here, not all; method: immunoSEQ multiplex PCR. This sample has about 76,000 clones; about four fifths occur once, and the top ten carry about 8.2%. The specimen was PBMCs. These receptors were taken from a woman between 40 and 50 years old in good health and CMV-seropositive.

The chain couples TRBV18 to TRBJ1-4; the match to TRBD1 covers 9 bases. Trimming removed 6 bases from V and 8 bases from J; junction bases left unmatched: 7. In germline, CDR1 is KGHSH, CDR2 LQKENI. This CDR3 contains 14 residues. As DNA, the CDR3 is TGTGCCAGCTCGGACGGACAGGGGAGAGAAAAACTGTTTTTT. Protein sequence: CASSDGQGREKLFF.

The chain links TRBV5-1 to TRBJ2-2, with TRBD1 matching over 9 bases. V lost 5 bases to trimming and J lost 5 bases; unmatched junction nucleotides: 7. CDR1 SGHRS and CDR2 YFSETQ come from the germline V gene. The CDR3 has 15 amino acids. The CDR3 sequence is CASRSTGGSTGELFF. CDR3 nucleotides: TGCGCCAGCAGATCCACAGGGGGCAGTACCGGGGAGCTGTTTTTT.

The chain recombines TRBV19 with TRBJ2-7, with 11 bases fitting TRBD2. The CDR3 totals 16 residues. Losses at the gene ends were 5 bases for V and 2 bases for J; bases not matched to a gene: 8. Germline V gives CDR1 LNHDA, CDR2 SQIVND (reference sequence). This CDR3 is CASSLMTSGAAYEQYF. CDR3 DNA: TGTGCCAGTAGTCTCATGACTAGCGGGGCTGCCTACGAGCAGTACTTC.

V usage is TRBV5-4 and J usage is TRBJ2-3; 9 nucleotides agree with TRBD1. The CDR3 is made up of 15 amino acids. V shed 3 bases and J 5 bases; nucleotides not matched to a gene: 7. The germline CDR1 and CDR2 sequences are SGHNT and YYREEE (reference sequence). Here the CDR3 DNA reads TGTGCCAGCAGCTCTAACAGGGGGCGTAAAGATACGCAGTATTTT. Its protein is CASSSNRGRKDTQYF.

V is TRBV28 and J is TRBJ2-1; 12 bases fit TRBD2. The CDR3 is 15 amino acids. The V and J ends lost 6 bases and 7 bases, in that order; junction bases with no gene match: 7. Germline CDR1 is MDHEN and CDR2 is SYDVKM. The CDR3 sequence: CASSPGLAGENEQFF. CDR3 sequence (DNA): TGTGCCAGCAGCCCGGGACTAGCGGGCGAAAATGAGCAGTTCTTC.

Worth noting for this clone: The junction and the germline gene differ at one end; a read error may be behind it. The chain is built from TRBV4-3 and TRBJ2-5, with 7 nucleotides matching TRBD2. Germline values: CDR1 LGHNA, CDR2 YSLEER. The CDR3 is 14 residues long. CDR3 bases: TGCGCCAGCAGCCCCCGGGACTACCACGAGACCCAGTACTTC. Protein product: CASSPRDYHETQYF.

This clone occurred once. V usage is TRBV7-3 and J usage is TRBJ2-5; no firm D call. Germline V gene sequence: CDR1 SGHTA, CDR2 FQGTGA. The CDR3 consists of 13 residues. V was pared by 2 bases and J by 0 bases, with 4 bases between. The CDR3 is CASSLYNQETQYF. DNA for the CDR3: TGTGCCAGCAGCTTATACAACCAAGAGACCCAGTACTTC.

The CDR3 sequence is CASSMVRHPEQPQHF. The CDR3 bases are TGTGCCAGTAGTATGGTTCGACATCCGGAACAGCCCCAGCATTTT. The chain employs TRBV19 and TRBJ1-5; no clear D gene. V lost 3 bases and J lost 7, with 16 bases in between. Germline V gene sequence: CDR1 LNHDA, CDR2 SQIVND (reference sequence). The CDR3 runs to 15 residues.

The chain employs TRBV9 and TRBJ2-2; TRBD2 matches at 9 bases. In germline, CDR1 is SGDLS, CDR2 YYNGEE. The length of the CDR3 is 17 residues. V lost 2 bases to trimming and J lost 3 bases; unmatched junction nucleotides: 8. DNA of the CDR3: TGTGCCAGCAGCGTTCGGGCTAGCGGGGATCACACCGGGGAGCTGTTTTTT. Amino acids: CASSVRASGDHTGELFF.

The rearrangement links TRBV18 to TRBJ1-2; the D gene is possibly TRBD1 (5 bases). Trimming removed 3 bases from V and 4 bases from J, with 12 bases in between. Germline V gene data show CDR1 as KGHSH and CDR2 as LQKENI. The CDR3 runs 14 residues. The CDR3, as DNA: TGTGCCAGCTCACCTCCCGGGACTTCCTATGGCTACACCTTC. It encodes CASSPPGTSYGYTF.

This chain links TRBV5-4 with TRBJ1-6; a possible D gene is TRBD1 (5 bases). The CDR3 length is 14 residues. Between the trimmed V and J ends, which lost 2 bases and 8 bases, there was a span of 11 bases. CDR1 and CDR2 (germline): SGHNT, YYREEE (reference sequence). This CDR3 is CASSLGRDDSPLHF. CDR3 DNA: TGTGCCAGCAGCTTAGGCAGGGATGATTCACCCCTCCACTTT.

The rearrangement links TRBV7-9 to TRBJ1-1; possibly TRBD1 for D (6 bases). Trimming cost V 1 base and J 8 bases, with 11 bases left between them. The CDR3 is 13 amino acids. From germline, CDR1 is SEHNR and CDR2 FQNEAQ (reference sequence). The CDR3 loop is CASSLGDTLEAFF. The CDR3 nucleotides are TGTGCCAGCAGCTTAGGGGACACCTTAGAAGCTTTCTTT.

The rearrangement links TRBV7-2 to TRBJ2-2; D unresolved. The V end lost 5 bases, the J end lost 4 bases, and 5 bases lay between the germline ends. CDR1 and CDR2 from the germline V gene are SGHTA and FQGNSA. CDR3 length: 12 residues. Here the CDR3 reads CASSLLTGELFF. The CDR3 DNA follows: TGTGCCAGCAGCCTACTCACCGGGGAGCTGTTTTTT.

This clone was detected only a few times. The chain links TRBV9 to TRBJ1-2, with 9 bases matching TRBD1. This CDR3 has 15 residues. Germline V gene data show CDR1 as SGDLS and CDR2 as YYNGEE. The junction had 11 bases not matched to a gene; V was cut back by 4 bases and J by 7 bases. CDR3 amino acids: CASSRTGGAESGYTF. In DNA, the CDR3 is TGTGCCAGCAGCCGTACAGGGGGCGCAGAAAGTGGCTACACCTTC.

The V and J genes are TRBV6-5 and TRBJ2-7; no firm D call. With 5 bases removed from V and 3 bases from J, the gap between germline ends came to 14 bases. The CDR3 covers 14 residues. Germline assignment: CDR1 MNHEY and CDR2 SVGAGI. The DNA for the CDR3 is TGTGCCAGCAGTGAAGATCACTTAGTCTACGAGCAGTACTTC. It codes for CASSEDHLVYEQYF.

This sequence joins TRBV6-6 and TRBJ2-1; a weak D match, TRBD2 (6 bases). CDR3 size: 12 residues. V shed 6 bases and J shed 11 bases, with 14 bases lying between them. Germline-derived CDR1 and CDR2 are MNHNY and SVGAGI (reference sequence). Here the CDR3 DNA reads TGTGCCAGCAGACCGGGACTCCCCAAGCAGTTCTTC. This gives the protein CASRPGLPKQFF.

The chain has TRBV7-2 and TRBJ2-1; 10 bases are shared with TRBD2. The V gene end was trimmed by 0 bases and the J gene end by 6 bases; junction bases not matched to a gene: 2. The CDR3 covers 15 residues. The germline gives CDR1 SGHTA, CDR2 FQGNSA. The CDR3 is CASSLASGGANEQFF. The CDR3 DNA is TGTGCCAGCAGCTTAGCCAGCGGGGGGGCCAATGAGCAGTTCTTC.

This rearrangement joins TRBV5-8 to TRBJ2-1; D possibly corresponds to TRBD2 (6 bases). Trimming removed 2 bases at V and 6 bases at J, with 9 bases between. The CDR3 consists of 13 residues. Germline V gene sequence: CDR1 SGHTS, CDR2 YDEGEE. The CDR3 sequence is CASSLYGSNEQFF. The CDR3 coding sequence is TGTGCCAGCAGCTTATACGGGAGCAATGAGCAGTTCTTC. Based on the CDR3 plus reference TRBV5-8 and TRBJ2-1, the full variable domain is EAGVTQSPTHLIKTRGQQATLRCSPISGHTSVYWYQQALGLGLQFLLWYDEGEERNRGNFPPRFSGRQFPNYSSELNVNALELEDSALYLCASSLYGSNEQFFGPGTRLTVL.

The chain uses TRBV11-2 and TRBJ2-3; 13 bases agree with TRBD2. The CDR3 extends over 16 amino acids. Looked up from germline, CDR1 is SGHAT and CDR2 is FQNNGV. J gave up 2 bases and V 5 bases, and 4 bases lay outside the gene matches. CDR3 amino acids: CASSGTSGGATDTQYF. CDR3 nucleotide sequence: TGTGCCAGCAGCGGAACTAGCGGGGGGGCCACAGATACGCAGTATTTT.

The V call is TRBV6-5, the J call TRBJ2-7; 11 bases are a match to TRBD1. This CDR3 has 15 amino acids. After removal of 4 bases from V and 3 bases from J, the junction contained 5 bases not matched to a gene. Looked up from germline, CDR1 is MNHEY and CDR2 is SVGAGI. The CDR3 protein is CASSSTDRGLYEQYF. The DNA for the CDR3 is TGTGCCAGCAGTTCCACGGACAGGGGGCTCTACGAGCAGTACTTC.

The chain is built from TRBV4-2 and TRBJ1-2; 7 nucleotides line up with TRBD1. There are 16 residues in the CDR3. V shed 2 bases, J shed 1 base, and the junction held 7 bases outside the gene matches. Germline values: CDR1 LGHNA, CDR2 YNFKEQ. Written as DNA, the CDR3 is TGTGCCAGCAGCCAAAATTGGGACAGTAATAACTATGGCTACACCTTC. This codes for CASSQNWDSNNYGYTF.

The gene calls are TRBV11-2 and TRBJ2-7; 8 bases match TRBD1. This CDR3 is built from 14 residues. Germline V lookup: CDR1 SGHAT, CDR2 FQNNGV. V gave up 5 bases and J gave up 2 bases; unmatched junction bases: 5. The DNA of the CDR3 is TGTGCCAGCAGCCCCGGGACAGGAGCCTACGAGCAGTACTTC. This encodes CASSPGTGAYEQYF.

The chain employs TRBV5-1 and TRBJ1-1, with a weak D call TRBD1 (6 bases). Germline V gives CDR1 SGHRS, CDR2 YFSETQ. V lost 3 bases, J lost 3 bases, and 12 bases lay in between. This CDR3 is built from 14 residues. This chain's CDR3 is CASSSTNRDTEAFF. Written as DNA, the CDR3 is TGCGCCAGCAGCTCCACAAACAGGGACACTGAAGCTTTCTTT.

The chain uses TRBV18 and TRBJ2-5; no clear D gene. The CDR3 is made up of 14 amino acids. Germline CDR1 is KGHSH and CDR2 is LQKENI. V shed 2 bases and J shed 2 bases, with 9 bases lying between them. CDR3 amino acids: CASSPGPPQETQYF. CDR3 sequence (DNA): TGTGCCAGCTCACCAGGCCCTCCGCAAGAGACCCAGTACTTC.

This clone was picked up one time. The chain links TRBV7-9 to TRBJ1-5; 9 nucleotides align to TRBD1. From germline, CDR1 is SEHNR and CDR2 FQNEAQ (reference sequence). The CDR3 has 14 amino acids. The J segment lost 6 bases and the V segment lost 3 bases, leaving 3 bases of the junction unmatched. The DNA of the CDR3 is TGTGCCAGCAGCTTGACAGGGGGTGTTCAGCCCCAGCATTTT. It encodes CASSLTGGVQPQHF.

DNA for the CDR3: TGTGCCAGCAGTTCGACAGGGGGATTTCCTAGCGAGCAGTACTTC. As protein: CASSSTGGFPSEQYF. V and J are TRBV6-5 and TRBJ2-7; 9 positions match TRBD1. The CDR3 totals 15 residues. Germline-derived CDR1 and CDR2 are MNHEY and SVGAGI. Trimming removed 4 bases from V and 6 bases from J; junction bases left unmatched: 10.